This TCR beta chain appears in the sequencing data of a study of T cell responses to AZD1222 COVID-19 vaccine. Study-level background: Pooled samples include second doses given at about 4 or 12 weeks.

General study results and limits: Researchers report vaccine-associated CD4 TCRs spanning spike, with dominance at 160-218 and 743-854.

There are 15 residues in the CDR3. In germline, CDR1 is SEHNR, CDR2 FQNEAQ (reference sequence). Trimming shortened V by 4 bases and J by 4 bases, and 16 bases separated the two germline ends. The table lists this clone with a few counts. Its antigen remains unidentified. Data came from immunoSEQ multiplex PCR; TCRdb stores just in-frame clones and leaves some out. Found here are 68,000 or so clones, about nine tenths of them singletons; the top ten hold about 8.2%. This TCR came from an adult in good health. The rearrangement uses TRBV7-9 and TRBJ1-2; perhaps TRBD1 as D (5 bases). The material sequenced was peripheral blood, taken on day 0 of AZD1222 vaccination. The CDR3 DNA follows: TGTGCCAGCAGCTACCCCGGGGGAGAGGGCTATGGCTACACCTTC. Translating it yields CASSYPGGEGYGYTF.